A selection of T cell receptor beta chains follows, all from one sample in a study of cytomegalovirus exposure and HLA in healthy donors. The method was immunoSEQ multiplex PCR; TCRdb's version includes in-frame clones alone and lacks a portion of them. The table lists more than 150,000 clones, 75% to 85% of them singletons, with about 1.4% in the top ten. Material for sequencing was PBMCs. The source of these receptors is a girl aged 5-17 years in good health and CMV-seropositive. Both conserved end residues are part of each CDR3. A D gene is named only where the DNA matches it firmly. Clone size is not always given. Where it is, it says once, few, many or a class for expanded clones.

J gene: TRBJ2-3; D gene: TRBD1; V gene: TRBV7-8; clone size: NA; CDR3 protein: CASSLDRVLDTQYF; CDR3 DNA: TGTGCCAGCAGCTTGGACAGGGTCTTAGATACGCAGTATTTT
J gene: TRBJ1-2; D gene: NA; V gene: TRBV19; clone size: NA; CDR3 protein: CASRTEGAYWDYGYTF; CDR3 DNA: TGTGCCAGTAGGACCGAAGGGGCCTACTGGGACTATGGCTACACCTTC
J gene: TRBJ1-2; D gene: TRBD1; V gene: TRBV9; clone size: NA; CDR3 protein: CASSGRDRGVRGYTF; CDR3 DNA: TGTGCCAGCAGCGGTCGGGACAGGGGAGTGAGGGGCTACACCTTC
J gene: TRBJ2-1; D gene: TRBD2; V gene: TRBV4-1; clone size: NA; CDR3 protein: CASSPLAGVNEQFF; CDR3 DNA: TGCGCCAGCAGCCCACTAGCGGGGGTCAATGAGCAGTTCTTC
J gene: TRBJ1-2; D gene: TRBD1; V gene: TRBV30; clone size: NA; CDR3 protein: CARSGIGGAYGYTF; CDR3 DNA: TGTGCCCGCAGTGGTATAGGGGGCGCCTATGGCTACACCTTC
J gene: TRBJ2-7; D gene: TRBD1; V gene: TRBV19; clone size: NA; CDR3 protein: CASTPVPLRTGGLSEQYF; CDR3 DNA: TGTGCCAGTACCCCCGTCCCACTACGGACAGGGGGCTTGAGCGAGCAGTACTTC
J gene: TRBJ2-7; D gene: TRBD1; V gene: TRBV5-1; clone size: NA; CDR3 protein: CASSARQGSSYEQYF; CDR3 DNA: TGCGCCAGCAGCGCTCGACAGGGATCATCCTACGAGCAGTACTTC
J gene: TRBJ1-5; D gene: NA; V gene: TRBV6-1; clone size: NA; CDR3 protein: CASRRQNGNQPQHF; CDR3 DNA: TGTGCCAGCAGGAGACAGAACGGCAATCAGCCCCAGCATTTT
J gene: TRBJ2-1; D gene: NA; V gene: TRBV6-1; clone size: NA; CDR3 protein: CASSEGVGAVNEQFF; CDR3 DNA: TGTGCCAGCAGTGAAGGGGTGGGGGCGGTAAATGAGCAGTTCTTC
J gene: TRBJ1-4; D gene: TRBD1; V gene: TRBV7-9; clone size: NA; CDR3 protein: CASSSGTGGQNEKLFF; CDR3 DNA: TGTGCCAGCAGCTCCGGGACAGGGGGGCAAAATGAAAAACTGTTTTTT
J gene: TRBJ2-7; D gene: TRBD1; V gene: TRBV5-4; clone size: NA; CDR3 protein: CASRKETGIPSYEQYF; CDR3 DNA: TGTGCCAGCAGAAAGGAGACAGGGATTCCCTCCTACGAGCAGTACTTC
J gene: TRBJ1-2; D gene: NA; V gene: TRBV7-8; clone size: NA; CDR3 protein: CASSRRQELYGYTF; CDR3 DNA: TGTGCCAGCAGCAGACGACAGGAGCTCTATGGCTACACCTTC
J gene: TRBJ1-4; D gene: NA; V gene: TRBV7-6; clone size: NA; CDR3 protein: CASSLGHSNEKLFF; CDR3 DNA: TGTGCCAGCAGCTTAGGTCACAGTAATGAAAAACTGTTTTTT
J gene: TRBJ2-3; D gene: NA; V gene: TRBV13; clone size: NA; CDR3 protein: CASSLRTEVETDTQYF; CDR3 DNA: TGTGCCAGCAGCTTACGGACAGAGGTGGAAACAGATACGCAGTATTTT
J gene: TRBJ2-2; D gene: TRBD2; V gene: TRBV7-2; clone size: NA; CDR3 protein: CASSLVAGDTGELFF; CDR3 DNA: TGTGCCAGCAGCTTAGTGGCGGGGGACACCGGGGAGCTGTTTTTT
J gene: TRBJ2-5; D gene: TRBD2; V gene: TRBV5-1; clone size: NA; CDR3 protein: CASSLGPAGGPETQYF; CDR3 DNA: TGCGCCAGCAGCTTGGGTCCGGCGGGGGGGCCAGAGACCCAGTACTTC
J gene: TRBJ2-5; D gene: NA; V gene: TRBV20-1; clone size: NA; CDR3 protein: CSARRETQYF; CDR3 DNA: TGCAGTGCTAGGAGGGAGACCCAGTACTTC
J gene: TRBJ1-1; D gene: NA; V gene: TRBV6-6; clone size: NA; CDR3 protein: CASTPNRAGNTEAFF; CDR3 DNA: TGTGCCAGCACCCCGAATAGGGCGGGAAACACTGAAGCTTTCTTT
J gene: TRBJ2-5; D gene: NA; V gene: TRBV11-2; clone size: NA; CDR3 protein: CASSLLDFAGETQYF; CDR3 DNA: TGTGCCAGCAGCCTCCTCGACTTTGCTGGTGAGACCCAGTACTTC
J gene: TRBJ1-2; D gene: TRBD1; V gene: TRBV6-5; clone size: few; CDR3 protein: CASRTGGLGYGYTF; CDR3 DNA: TGTGCCAGCAGAACAGGGGGCCTCGGCTATGGCTACACCTTC
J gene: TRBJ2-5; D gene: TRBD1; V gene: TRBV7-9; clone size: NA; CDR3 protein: CASSLLPGGSETQYF; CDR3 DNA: TGTGCCAGCAGCTTACTCCCAGGGGGCTCGGAGACCCAGTACTTC
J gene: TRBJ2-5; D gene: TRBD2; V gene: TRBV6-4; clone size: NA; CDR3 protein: CASSEGGGATETQYF; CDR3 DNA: TGTGCCAGCAGTGAGGGCGGGGGGGCGACGGAGACCCAGTACTTC
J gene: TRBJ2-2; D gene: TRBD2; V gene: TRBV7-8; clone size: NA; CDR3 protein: CASSPRLAGGRNTGELFF; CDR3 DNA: TGTGCCAGCAGCCCTAGACTAGCGGGGGGACGGAACACCGGGGAGCTGTTTTTT
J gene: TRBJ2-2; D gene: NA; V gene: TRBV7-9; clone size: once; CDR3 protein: CASSLGAGTGELFF; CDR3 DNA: TGTGCCAGCAGCTTAGGGGCGGGCACCGGGGAGCTGTTTTTT
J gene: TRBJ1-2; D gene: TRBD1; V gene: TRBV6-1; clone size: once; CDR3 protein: CASSEWSQGGIDGYTF; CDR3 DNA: TGTGCCAGCAGTGAATGGTCCCAGGGGGGTATAGATGGCTACACCTTC
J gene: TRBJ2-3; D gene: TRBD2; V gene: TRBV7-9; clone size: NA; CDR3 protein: CASSLAGGFDTQYF; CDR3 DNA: TGTGCCAGCAGCTTAGCGGGGGGGTTTGATACGCAGTATTTT
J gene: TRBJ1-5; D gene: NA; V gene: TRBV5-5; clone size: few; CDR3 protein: CASSGTGPRGLQPQHF; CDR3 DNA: TGTGCCAGCAGCGGTACCGGGCCCCGAGGGCTTCAGCCCCAGCATTTT
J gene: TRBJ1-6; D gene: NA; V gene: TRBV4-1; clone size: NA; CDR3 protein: CASSQDSRFSPLHF; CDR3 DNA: TGCGCCAGCAGCCAAGATAGCCGTTTTTCACCCCTCCACTTT
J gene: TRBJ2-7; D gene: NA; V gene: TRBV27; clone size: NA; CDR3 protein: CASGSTSYEQYF; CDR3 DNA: TGTGCCAGCGGTAGCACATCCTACGAGCAGTACTTC
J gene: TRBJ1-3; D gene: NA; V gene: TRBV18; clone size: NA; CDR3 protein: CASSPPAGTGNTIYF; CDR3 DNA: TGTGCCAGCTCACCACCGGCGGGGACTGGAAACACCATATATTTT
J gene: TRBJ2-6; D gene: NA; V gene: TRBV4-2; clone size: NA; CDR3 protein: CASSQDLTSGANVLTF; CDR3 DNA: TGTGCCAGCAGCCAAGACCTAACCTCTGGGGCCAACGTCCTGACTTTC
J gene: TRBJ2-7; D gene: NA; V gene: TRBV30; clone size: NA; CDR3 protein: CAWSVPRRSSSYEQYF; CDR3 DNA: TGTGCCTGGAGTGTACCCCGCCGTTCTAGCTCCTACGAGCAGTACTTC
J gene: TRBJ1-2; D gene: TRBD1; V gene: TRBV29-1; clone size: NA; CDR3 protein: CSASRQGGYGYTF; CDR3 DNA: TGCAGCGCCAGCCGACAGGGTGGCTATGGCTACACCTTC
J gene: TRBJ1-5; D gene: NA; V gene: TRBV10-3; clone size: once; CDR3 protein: CAIASGDQPQHF; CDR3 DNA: TGTGCCATTGCTTCGGGGGACCAGCCCCAGCATTTT
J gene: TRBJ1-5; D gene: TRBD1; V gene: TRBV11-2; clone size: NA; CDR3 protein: CASSTRDRGQEYSNQPQHF; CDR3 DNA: TGTGCCAGCAGCACCAGGGACAGGGGGCAGGAATATAGCAATCAGCCCCAGCATTTT
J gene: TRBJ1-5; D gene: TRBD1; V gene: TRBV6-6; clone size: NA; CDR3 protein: CASEIGTGGAPQHF; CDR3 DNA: TGTGCCAGCGAGATAGGGACAGGGGGCGCCCCCCAGCATTTT
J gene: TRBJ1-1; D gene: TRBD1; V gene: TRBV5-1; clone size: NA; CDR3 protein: CASSEDRGVTEAFF; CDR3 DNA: TGCGCCAGCAGCGAGGACAGGGGAGTCACTGAAGCTTTCTTT
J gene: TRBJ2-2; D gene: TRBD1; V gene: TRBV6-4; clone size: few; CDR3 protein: CASSVGTGSTGELFF; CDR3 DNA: TGTGCCAGCAGTGTCGGGACAGGTAGTACCGGGGAGCTGTTTTTT
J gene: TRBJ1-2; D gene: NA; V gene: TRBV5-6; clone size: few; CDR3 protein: CASSEKQGYGYTF; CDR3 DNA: TGTGCCAGCAGCGAAAAACAGGGCTATGGCTACACCTTC
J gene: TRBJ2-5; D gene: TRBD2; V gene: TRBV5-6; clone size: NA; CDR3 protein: CASSLLLAGGQQEAQYF; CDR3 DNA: TGTGCCAGCAGCTTGCTTCTCGCGGGGGGGCAGCAAGAGGCCCAGTACTTC
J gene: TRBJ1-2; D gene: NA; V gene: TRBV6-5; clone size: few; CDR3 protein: CASSYSTGANYGYTF; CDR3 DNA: TGTGCCAGCAGTTACTCGACAGGCGCTAACTATGGCTACACCTTC
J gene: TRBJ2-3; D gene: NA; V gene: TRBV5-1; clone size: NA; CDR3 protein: CASSLGTTDTQYF; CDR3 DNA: TGCGCCAGCAGCTTGGGGACTACAGATACGCAGTATTTT
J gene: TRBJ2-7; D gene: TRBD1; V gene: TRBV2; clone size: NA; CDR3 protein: CASRIGTDGGEQYF; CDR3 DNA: TGTGCCAGCAGAATCGGGACAGATGGTGGCGAGCAGTACTTC